These 18 T cell receptor beta chains were all obtained from the same sample, sequenced in a study of cytomegalovirus exposure and HLA in healthy donors. Primers included in the PCR were 60 Vbeta and 13 Jbeta primers. Method: immunoSEQ multiplex PCR; TCRdb's copy keeps in-frame clones and lacks some. Of tens of thousands of clones in the sample, roughly 80% were seen once. Sequencing used PBMCs. These receptors were collected from a man in his forties in good health and CMV-seronegative.

V gene TRBV1 combines with J gene TRBJ2-1; the table calls TRBD2, which could not be checked here. TRBV1 is a pseudogene segment. The CDR3 has 17 residues. The CDR3 reads CRSSHNLGLAGGREQFF. The CDR3 nucleotides read TGCCGCAGCAGCCATAACTTGGGGCTAGCGGGGGGCCGGGAGCAGTTCTTC.

The chain carries TRBV6-1 and TRBJ2-7; 8 positions agree with TRBD1. Germline V gives CDR1 MNHNS, CDR2 SASEGT. The CDR3 is 15 amino acids. The ends lost 8 bases at V and 1 base at J; junction bases unmatched: 10. In nucleotides, the CDR3 is TGTGCCAGCTCCAGGACCGGGACAGGATCCTACGAGCAGTACTTC. It encodes CASSRTGTGSYEQYF.

The rearrangement links TRBV9 to TRBJ1-5; TRBD1 agrees at 8 bases. The germline V gene has CDR1 SGDLS and CDR2 YYNGEE. The J segment lost 5 bases and the V segment lost 4 bases, leaving 5 bases of the junction unmatched. This CDR3 is built from 14 residues. CDR3 in DNA: TGTGCCAGCAGCCTCGGACAGGGAGATCAGCCCCAGCATTTT. This gives the protein CASSLGQGDQPQHF.

This chain joins TRBV28 and TRBJ1-4; TRBD1 matches at 12 bases. In germline, CDR1 is MDHEN, CDR2 SYDVKM. CDR3 length: 15 amino acids. J was trimmed by 6 bases and V by 6 bases; bases with no gene match: 5. The CDR3 reads CASRGTGGVYEKLFF. As DNA, the CDR3 is TGTGCCAGCAGGGGGACAGGGGGCGTCTATGAAAAACTGTTTTTT.

The chain uses TRBV7-2 and TRBJ2-3; TRBD2 is a possible D gene (5 bases). CDR3 length equals 14 residues. V gave up 6 bases and J gave up 6 bases, with 16 bases separating them. Per the germline V gene, CDR1 is SGHTA and CDR2 is FQGNSA. In DNA form, the CDR3 reads TGTGCCAGCAGTCCAGTGGCTAGCATGGATACGCAGTATTTT. The encoded protein is CASSPVASMDTQYF.

This chain links TRBV5-6 with TRBJ1-6, with 9 bases aligning to TRBD1. Germline CDR1 is SGHDT and CDR2 is YYEEEE. Trimming removed 0 bases from V and 10 bases from J; junction bases left unmatched: 2. The CDR3 is made up of 14 amino acids. The CDR3 DNA follows: TGTGCCAGCAGCTTGGGGACAGGGGCCTCACCCCTCCACTTT. Translated: CASSLGTGASPLHF.

The chain combines TRBV5-1 with TRBJ1-1, with TRBD1 identical over 9 bases. Losses at the gene ends were 4 bases for V and 7 bases for J; bases not matched to a gene: 17. Germline lookup yields CDR1 SGHRS and CDR2 YFSETQ. This CDR3 spans 17 amino acids. The CDR3 loop reads CASSQRANRGPLGEAFF. CDR3 DNA: TGCGCCAGCAGCCAAAGAGCCAACAGGGGGCCTTTGGGTGAAGCTTTCTTT.

This clone was observed a handful of times. This chain joins TRBV28 and TRBJ1-2; possible D gene TRBD1, 5 bases. From germline, CDR1 is MDHEN and CDR2 SYDVKM. The V end was cut by 7 bases, the J end by 8 bases, with 17 bases between. The CDR3 sequence is 13 residues long. DNA for the CDR3: TGTGCCAGCACCACTATACAGGTCGGGGGCTACACCTTC. This encodes CASTTIQVGGYTF.

V gene TRBV21-1 combines with J gene TRBJ1-1; the listed D gene, TRBD1, was not tested against the DNA. TRBV21-1 is tagged as a pseudogene. The CDR3 is 18 amino acids. The CDR3 region has the DNA TGTGCCAGCAGCAAATTGGAGTGGGGGGGACAGGGGAACACTGAAGCTTTCTTT. It is translated as CASSKLEWGGQGNTEAFF.

This chain links TRBV11-2 with TRBJ1-4, with unresolved D. V lost 1 base, J lost 2 bases, and 17 bases lay in between. The V gene's germline CDR1 is SGHAT and CDR2 FQNNGV. The CDR3 is made up of 18 amino acids. The CDR3, as DNA: TGTGCCAGCAGCTTAGTGGCGGCCCGGTTTCGGACTAATGAAAAACTGTTTTTT. Protein: CASSLVAARFRTNEKLFF.

The gene calls are TRBV28 and TRBJ1-1; 7 bases match TRBD1. In germline, CDR1 is MDHEN, CDR2 SYDVKM. V trimming: 6 bases; J trimming: 0 bases; junction bases outside the gene matches: 10. The CDR3 length is 16 residues. The CDR3 protein is CASRTGTEDLNTEAFF. Written as DNA, the CDR3 is TGTGCCAGCAGGACCGGGACAGAAGACTTGAACACTGAAGCTTTCTTT.

The rearrangement links TRBV9 to TRBJ2-3; 7 bases are shared with TRBD1. This CDR3 spans 15 amino acids. Germline V gene lookup returns CDR1 SGDLS and CDR2 YYNGEE. Trimming at V came to 0 bases and at J to 8 bases, leaving 9 bases not matched to a gene. The chain's CDR3 is CASSVEDRWSGTQYF. The CDR3 coding sequence is TGTGCCAGCAGCGTAGAGGACAGGTGGAGTGGTACGCAGTATTTT.

The chain uses TRBV6-6 and TRBJ1-1, with D possibly matching TRBD1 (5 bases). In germline, CDR1 is MNHNY, CDR2 SVGAGI (reference sequence). This CDR3 is built from 16 residues. Trimming stripped 8 bases from V and 1 base from J, with 20 bases between. Here the CDR3 reads CASVTGLGQENTEAFF. CDR3 bases: TGTGCCAGCGTTACCGGTCTGGGGCAGGAGAACACTGAAGCTTTCTTT.

This clone came up a few times. The chain joins TRBV9 to TRBJ2-3, with 7 bases matching TRBD1. There are 15 residues in the CDR3. Trimming removed 3 bases from V and 4 bases from J; junction bases left unmatched: 8. From germline, CDR1 is SGDLS and CDR2 YYNGEE. The CDR3: CASSAASRGSDTQYF. The CDR3 coding sequence is TGTGCCAGCAGCGCGGCTTCCAGGGGGTCAGATACGCAGTATTTT.

V usage is TRBV5-1 and J usage is TRBJ1-1; D is ambiguous. The CDR3 extends over 14 amino acids. V lost 4 bases and J 5 bases, leaving 15 bases between the germline ends. The germline V gene encodes CDR1 SGHRS and CDR2 YFSETQ. CDR3 sequence (DNA): TGCGCCAGCAGCGCCCGGGTCCCGGGGACTGAAGCTTTCTTT. Translated, it gives CASSARVPGTEAFF.

This clone came up a few times. The V gene is TRBV19, the J gene TRBJ1-1; no definite D call. The CDR3 totals 13 residues. Per the germline V gene, CDR1 is LNHDA and CDR2 is SQIVND (reference sequence). Trimming shortened V by 3 bases and J by 1 base, and 6 bases separated the two germline ends. CDR3 protein: CASSIGRNTEAFF. The CDR3 DNA is TGTGCCAGTAGTATTGGTAGGAACACTGAAGCTTTCTTT.

The gene calls are TRBV30 and TRBJ1-1; 11 positions agree with TRBD1. The CDR3 sequence is 17 residues long. Germline loops: CDR1 GTSNPN, CDR2 SVGIG (reference sequence). Losses at the gene ends were 1 base for V and 3 bases for J; bases not matched to a gene: 10. The CDR3 DNA sequence: TGTGCCTGGAGTGCAGGGGGCGGACAGGGGGCAGACACTGAAGCTTTCTTT. This gives the protein CAWSAGGGQGADTEAFF.

This clone has only one observation. The rearrangement joins TRBV19 to TRBJ1-1; no firm D call. The V gene's germline CDR1 is LNHDA and CDR2 SQIVND (reference sequence). Trimming shortened V by 3 bases and J by 2 bases, and 7 bases separated the two germline ends. This CDR3 has 13 residues. The chain's CDR3 is CASSIVLNTEAFF. The CDR3 nucleotides are TGTGCCAGTAGTATTGTCTTAAACACTGAAGCTTTCTTT.